This T cell receptor (beta chain) was observed in a study of shared clonotypes between healthy human individuals. With 3 bases removed from V and 6 bases from J, the gap between germline ends came to 14 bases. In germline, CDR1 is LGHNA, CDR2 YSLEER. The CDR3 contains 15 residues. Each unsorted sample relied on about 90 million PBMCs as its source of genomic DNA. This was a deep-level run. Evenly divided among several immunoSEQ plates was the genomic DNA of each subset. The repertoire was sequenced with immunoSEQ multiplex PCR; TCRdb's copy has only in-frame clones and lacks some. The sample consists of about 460,000 clones, 70% to 80% of them appearing once.

Sequences were obtained from PBMCs. The chain carries TRBV4-3 and TRBJ2-2, with D possibly TRBD1 on 6 matching bases. The sequence was obtained from a woman between 40 and 50 years old in good health. Some clones in this sample may be carry-over from other donors' samples. The CDR3 region is CASSQDSRGPGELFF. The DNA of the CDR3 is TGCGCCAGCAGCCAGGACAGTAGGGGTCCCGGGGAGCTGTTTTTT.